Each of the 15 T cell receptor beta chains below was sequenced from the same sample in a study of T cell responses to AZD1222 COVID-19 vaccine. TCRdb keeps only in-frame clones here, not all; method: immunoSEQ multiplex PCR. The table shows fewer than 150,000 clones, with 88% occurring only once. The specimen was peripheral blood, collected 28 days after the second AZD1222 dose. Receptors originate from an adult who received the AZD1222 COVID-19 vaccine.

The CDR3 nucleotides read TGTGCCGGAACTAGTAACTACAATGAGCAGTTCTTC. This sequence encodes CAGTSNYNEQFF. The chain is built from TRBV30 and TRBJ2-1; a weak D match, TRBD2 (5 bases). This CDR3 is 12 amino acids long. V was clipped by 8 bases and J by 3 bases, with 11 bases between them. Germline V gene data show CDR1 as GTSNPN and CDR2 as SVGIG (reference sequence).

The table lists this clone with a few counts. V and J are TRBV14 and TRBJ2-1; D is unclear. Trimming shortened V by 1 base and J by 6 bases, and 10 bases separated the two germline ends. Germline V gives CDR1 SGHDN, CDR2 FVKESK. The CDR3 loop spans 14 amino acids. CDR3 sequence reads: CASSQGVVLNEQFF. The CDR3 nucleotides read TGTGCCAGCAGCCAAGGGGTAGTCCTCAATGAGCAGTTCTTC.

The rearrangement uses TRBV4-2 and TRBJ2-1, with a tentative D call TRBD2 (7 bases). This CDR3 spans 15 amino acids. Germline V gene sequence: CDR1 LGHNA, CDR2 YNFKEQ. Trimming removed 4 bases from V and 7 bases from J, with 17 bases in between. The DNA for the CDR3 is TGTGCCAGCAGCCTTCGACAGGCGGGGGAAAATGAGCAGTTCTTC. It yields the protein CASSLRQAGENEQFF.

This chain links TRBV19 with TRBJ1-5, with D uncertain. The V and J ends lost 6 bases and 7 bases respectively, with 10 bases between them. This CDR3 comprises 12 residues. CDR1 is LNHDA, CDR2 SQIVND, per germline (reference sequence). The chain's CDR3 is CASSISWQPQHF. CDR3 sequence (DNA): TGTGCCAGTAGCATAAGTTGGCAGCCCCAGCATTTT. Combining the CDR3 with reference TRBV19 and TRBJ1-5 gives the whole variable domain DGGITQSPKYLFRKEGQNVTLSCEQNLNHDAMYWYRQDPGQGLRLIYYSQIVNDFQKGDIAEGYSVSREKKESFPLTVTSAQKNPTAFYLCASSISWQPQHFGDGTRLSIL.

This rearrangement joins TRBV13 to TRBJ2-7; TRBD2 aligns across 7 bases. Unmatched junction bases numbered 6, after V lost 8 bases and J lost 2 bases. The length of the CDR3 is 13 residues. In germline, CDR1 is PRHDT, CDR2 FYEKMQ (reference sequence). CDR3 DNA sequence: TGTGCCAGCTCCCAGGGAGGGGCCTACGAGCAGTACTTC. It is translated as CASSQGGAYEQYF.

The chain has TRBV14 and TRBJ1-4; D is unclear. Germline CDR1 SGHDN, CDR2 FVKESK. Trimming took off 3 bases at V and 3 bases at J, with 11 bases between the two ends. The CDR3 runs 15 residues. Here the CDR3 DNA reads TGTGCCAGCAGCCACGTTGCGGGGTCTAATGAAAAACTGTTTTTT. It codes for CASSHVAGSNEKLFF. Full variable domain (rest looked up from reference TRBV14 and TRBJ1-4): EAGVTQFPSHSVIEKGQTVTLRCDPISGHDNLYWYRRVMGKEIKFLLHFVKESKQDESGMPNNRFLAERTGGTYSTLKVQPAELEDSGVYFCASSHVAGSNEKLFFGSGTQLSVL.

The V and J genes are TRBV18 and TRBJ1-1; no reliable D call. V gave up 0 bases and J gave up 11 bases, with 13 bases separating them. Germline V gene data show CDR1 as KGHSH and CDR2 as LQKENI. The CDR3 totals 13 residues. CDR3 bases: TGTGCCAGCTCACCACCGTCTGATACCGCCGCTTTCTTT. It translates to CASSPPSDTAAFF. The variable domain in full, completed from reference TRBV18 and TRBJ1-1, reads NAGVMQNPRHLVRRRGQEARLRCSPMKGHSHVYWYRQLPEEGLKFMVYLQKENIIDESGMPKERFSAEFPKEGPSILRIQQVVRGDSAAYFCASSPPSDTAAFFGQGTRLTVV.

The chain combines TRBV5-1 with TRBJ2-3; D remains unclear. CDR3 length: 13 amino acids. Germline V gene lookup returns CDR1 SGHRS and CDR2 YFSETQ. Trimming took off 7 bases at V and 5 bases at J, with 14 bases between the two ends. The CDR3 region has the DNA TGCGCCAGCGAGTCGGGTTTTGGAGATACGCAGTATTTT. Translating gives CASESGFGDTQYF. Full variable domain (missing parts from reference TRBV5-1 and TRBJ2-3): KAGVTQTPRYLIKTRGQQVTLSCSPISGHRSVSWYQQTPGQGLQFLFEYFSETQRNKGNFPGRFSGRQFSNSRSEMNVSTLELGDSALYLCASESGFGDTQYFGPGTRLTVL.

Worth noting for this clone: It is unclear where the CDR3 begins or ends on the DNA, so no DNA is shown, and the CDR3 is as TCRdb lists it. V gene TRBV28 combines with J gene TRBJ2-1; TRBD2, the D gene given by the table, was not confirmed from the DNA. CDR1 is MDHEN and CDR2 is SYDVKM in the germline V gene. The length of the CDR3 is 14 amino acids, counting both ends. The CDR3 sequence: CASSLSWGGGALFF.

The chain recombines TRBV29-1 with TRBJ2-1; 11 bases map to TRBD1. The CDR3 covers 12 residues. Germline V gene data show CDR1 as SQVTM and CDR2 as ANQGSEA. The CDR3 loop reads CRAGQGVNEQFF. CDR3 in DNA: TGCCGAGCGGGACAGGGGGTCAATGAGCAGTTCTTC.

The chain combines TRBV18 with TRBJ2-7, with 7 bases identical to TRBD2. The CDR3 totals 14 residues. Germline V lookup: CDR1 KGHSH, CDR2 LQKENI. J was trimmed by 4 bases and V by 6 bases; bases with no gene match: 9. CDR3 sequence (DNA): TGTGCCAGCTCGCGGGGGACCCAGGAATACGAGCAGTACTTC. Its protein product is CASSRGTQEYEQYF. Complete variable domain (other parts from reference TRBV18 and TRBJ2-7): NAGVMQNPRHLVRRRGQEARLRCSPMKGHSHVYWYRQLPEEGLKFMVYLQKENIIDESGMPKERFSAEFPKEGPSILRIQQVVRGDSAAYFCASSRGTQEYEQYFGPGTRLTVT.

V and J are TRBV19 and TRBJ1-2, with D unresolved. The CDR3 sequence is 17 residues long. Germline assignment: CDR1 LNHDA and CDR2 SQIVND (reference sequence). The V end lost 4 bases, the J end lost 6 bases, and 24 bases lay between the germline ends. This CDR3 reads CASSTYPSPGLGNGYTF. DNA of the CDR3: TGTGCCAGTAGTACCTACCCCAGCCCCGGACTAGGGAATGGCTACACCTTC.

The chain couples TRBV5-1 to TRBJ2-7, with D perhaps matching TRBD2 (6 bases). Trimming removed 1 base from V and 5 bases from J, with 13 bases in between. CDR1 and CDR2 from the germline V gene are SGHRS and YFSETQ. The CDR3 length is 14 residues. The CDR3, as DNA: TGCGCCAGCAGCTTGTGGAGGGGTGGTGACGAGCAGTACTTC. Translation: CASSLWRGGDEQYF.

The chain uses TRBV7-2 and TRBJ2-5; 9 bases are shared with TRBD2. Germline V CDR1 and CDR2: SGHTA, FQGNSA. This CDR3 comprises 14 residues. The trim removed 0 bases at V and 5 bases at J, leaving 1 base unmatched. This CDR3 is CASSLAGTSETQYF. The CDR3, as DNA: TGTGCCAGCAGCTTAGCTGGGACTAGCGAGACCCAGTACTTC. Complete variable domain (other parts from reference TRBV7-2 and TRBJ2-5): GAGVSQSPSNKVTEKGKDVELRCDPISGHTALYWYRQSLGQGLEFLIYFQGNSAPDKSGLPSDRFSAERTGGSVSTLTIQRTQQEDSAVYLCASSLAGTSETQYFGPGTRLLVL.

The rearrangement joins TRBV5-8 to TRBJ2-2; D possibly matches TRBD1 or TRBD2 (6 bases each). CDR3 length: 16 residues. Germline CDR1 is SGHTS and CDR2 is YDEGEE. The germline V and J ends were trimmed by 9 bases and 1 base, with 19 bases remaining between them. CDR3 amino acids: CANRRAGQMNTGELFF. The CDR3, as DNA: TGTGCCAACAGGAGGGCCGGACAGATGAACACCGGGGAGCTGTTTTTT.